This T cell receptor beta chain was captured in a study of shared clonotypes between healthy human individuals. Only a few counts were recorded for this clone. Deletions cut 1 base from V and 3 bases from J, with 10 bases between. This CDR3 region has 14 residues. The germline V gene encodes CDR1 SGHNT and CDR2 YYREEE (reference sequence). Repertoires were generated with immunoSEQ multiplex PCR, while TCRdb's copy carries only in-frame clones and drops some. The repertoire holds roughly 1,800,000 clones, with just under 95% as singletons. As defined, naive CD8 cells were CD45RO-negative and positively selected for CCR7, with terminally differentiated effector memory CD45RA+ cells excluded.

This receptor was taken from a man between 18 and 35 years old in good health. The source material was naive CD8+ T cells sorted from blood. V usage is TRBV5-4 and J usage is TRBJ1-1, with D possibly TRBD1 on 5 matching bases. CDR3 in amino acids: CASSLLSGDTEAFF. CDR3 nucleotide sequence: TGTGCCAGCAGCTTGTTATCGGGGGACACTGAAGCTTTCTTT.